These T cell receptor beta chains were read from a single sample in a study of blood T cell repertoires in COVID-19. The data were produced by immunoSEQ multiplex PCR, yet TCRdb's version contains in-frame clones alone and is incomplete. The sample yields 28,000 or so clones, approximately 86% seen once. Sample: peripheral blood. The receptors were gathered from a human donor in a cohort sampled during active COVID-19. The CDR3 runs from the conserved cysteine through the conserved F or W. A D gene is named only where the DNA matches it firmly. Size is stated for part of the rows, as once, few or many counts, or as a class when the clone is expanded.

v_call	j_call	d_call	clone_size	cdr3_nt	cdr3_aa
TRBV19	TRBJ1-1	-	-	TGTGCCAGTAGTATAGGAGGGGGACAAGGGACTGAAGCTTTCTTT	CASSIGGGQGTEAFF
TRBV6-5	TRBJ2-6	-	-	TGTGCCAGCAGGAGGTCTGGGGCCAACGTCCTGACTTTC	CASRRSGANVLTF
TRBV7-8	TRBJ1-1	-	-	TGTGCCAGCAGCTTAGCTCGCGAGACTGAAGCTTTCTTT	CASSLARETEAFF
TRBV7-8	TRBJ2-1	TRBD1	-	TGTGCCAGCATTGGCCCCCGGGACAGGGCCTACAATGAGCAGTTCTTC	CASIGPRDRAYNEQFF
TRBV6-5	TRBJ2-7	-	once	TGTGCCAGCAGTTACTCCCGCGAGCAGTACTTC	CASSYSREQYF
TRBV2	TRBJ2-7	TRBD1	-	TGTGCCAGCAGTTCCGGGACAGGGGACTACGAGCAGTACTTC	CASSSGTGDYEQYF
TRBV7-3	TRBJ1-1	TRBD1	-	TGTGCCAGCAGCGCAGGGGGATACACTGAAGCTTTCTTT	CASSAGGYTEAFF
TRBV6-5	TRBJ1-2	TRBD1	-	TGTGCCAGCAGTTACTCGCGGACAGGAATCTATGGCTACACCTTC	CASSYSRTGIYGYTF
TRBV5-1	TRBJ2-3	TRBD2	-	TGCGCCAGCAGCTTGGAAAATCGGGGGGGAACAGATACGCAGTATTTT	CASSLENRGGTDTQYF
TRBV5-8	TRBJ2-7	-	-	TGTGCCAGCAGCTTGTATTCAGGGTCCCACGAGCAGTACTTC	CASSLYSGSHEQYF
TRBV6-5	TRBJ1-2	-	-	TGTGCCAGCAGTTTCGGAGGGTATGGCTACACCTTC	CASSFGGYGYTF
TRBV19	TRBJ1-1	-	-	TGTGCCAGTAGACCAGACAGGACGGGCACTGAAGCTTTCTTT	CASRPDRTGTEAFF
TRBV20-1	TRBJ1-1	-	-	TGCAGTGCTAGTCAGGCGAGGGCCACTGAAGCTTTCTTT	CSASQARATEAFF
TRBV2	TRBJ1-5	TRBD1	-	TGTGCCAGCAGTGAACTAGGGACAGAAAATCAGCCCCAGCATTTT	CASSELGTENQPQHF
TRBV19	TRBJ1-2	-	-	TGTGCCAGTAGTATCGAGGGCCGGGGCTACACCTTC	CASSIEGRGYTF
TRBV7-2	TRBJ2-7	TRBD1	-	TGTGCCAGCAGCGTCAACAGGGGCGAGCAGTACTTC	CASSVNRGEQYF
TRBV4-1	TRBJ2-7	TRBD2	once	TGCGCCAGCAGCCAATCTCGGACTAGCGGGGGGGCGGGACGAACCTACGAGCAGTACTTC	CASSQSRTSGGAGRTYEQYF
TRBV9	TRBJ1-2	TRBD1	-	TGTGCCAGCAGCGTAGACTTGACAGGGGGCACGGTAGAGGGCTACACCTTC	CASSVDLTGGTVEGYTF
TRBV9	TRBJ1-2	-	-	TGTGCCAGCAGCCGAACAGGGCGCTATGGCTACACCTTC	CASSRTGRYGYTF
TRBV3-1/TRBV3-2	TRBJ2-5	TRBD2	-	TGTGCCAGCAGCCAAGTTATGGCTAGCGGGGGCCAAGAGACCCAGTACTTC	CASSQVMASGGQETQYF
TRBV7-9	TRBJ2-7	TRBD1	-	TGTGCCAGCAGCGATCTGACAGGGGGCGAGCAGTACTTC	CASSDLTGGEQYF
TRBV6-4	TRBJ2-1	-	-	TGTGCCAGCAGCCCCTCCGCCCCCGGTGAGCAGTTCTTC	CASSPSAPGEQFF
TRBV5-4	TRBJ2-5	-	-	TGTGCCAGCAGACAATCAGGGGAGGGTGAGACCCAGTACTTC	CASRQSGEGETQYF
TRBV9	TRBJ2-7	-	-	TGTGCCAGCAGCGTAGAAGGTGGGGGGGGCCCGCGGACCGAGCAGTACTTC	CASSVEGGGGPRTEQYF
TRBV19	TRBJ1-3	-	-	TGTGCCAGTAGTCCTCCCGGAGGCGACGTATCTGGAAACACCATATATTTT	CASSPPGGDVSGNTIYF
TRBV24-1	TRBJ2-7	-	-	TGTGCCACCAGTGACCGACCCCTGCTGGGGGGGGGCTCGACCTACGAGCAGTACTTC	CATSDRPLLGGGSTYEQYF
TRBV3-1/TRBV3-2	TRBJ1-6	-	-	TGTGCCAGCAGCCAAGTGGGGGCAGGTAATTCACCCCTCCACTTT	CASSQVGAGNSPLHF
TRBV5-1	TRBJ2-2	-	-	TGCGCCAGCAGCTCCCCGGTCGGGGTTGGGACCGGGGAGCTGTTTTTT	CASSSPVGVGTGELFF
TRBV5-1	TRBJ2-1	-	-	TGCGCCAGCAGCTTGGACAGGGTCTCCTACAATGAGCAGTTCTTC	CASSLDRVSYNEQFF
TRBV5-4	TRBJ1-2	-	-	TGTGCCAGCAGCTTGGTTGGAGGGTATACCTATGGCTACACCTTC	CASSLVGGYTYGYTF
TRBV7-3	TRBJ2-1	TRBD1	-	TGTGCCAGCAGCTTAGGGACAGGGGGCGCGGGAAGTGAGCAGTTCTTC	CASSLGTGGAGSEQFF
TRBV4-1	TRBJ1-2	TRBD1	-	TGCGCCAGCAGCCAGAGACAGGGGGCTAACTATGGCTACACCTTC	CASSQRQGANYGYTF
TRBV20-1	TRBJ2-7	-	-	TGCAGTGCTAGCCCCTCGGGCGAGCAGTACTTC	CSASPSGEQYF
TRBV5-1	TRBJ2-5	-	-	TGCGCCAGCAGCCCCTACCTTCAAGAGACCCAGTACTTC	CASSPYLQETQYF
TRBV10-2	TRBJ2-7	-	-	TGCGCCAGCCGCAACGGTCGAGAGTACCACGAGCAGTACTTC	CASRNGREYHEQYF
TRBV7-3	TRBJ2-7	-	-	TGTGCCAGCAGCTTAGGGCCGTTCTACGAGCAGTACTTC	CASSLGPFYEQYF
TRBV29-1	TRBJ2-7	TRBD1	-	TGCAGCGTTGTAAAGCCGGGACAGGCGCTCTACGAGCAGTACTTC	CSVVKPGQALYEQYF
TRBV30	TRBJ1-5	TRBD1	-	TGTGCCTGGAAACCAAAAGACAGGGTGTTAAATCAGCCCCAGCATTTT	CAWKPKDRVLNQPQHF
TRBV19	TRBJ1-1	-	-	TGTGCCAGTAGCAGTCAGAGGGGGACTGAAGCTTTCTTT	CASSSQRGTEAFF
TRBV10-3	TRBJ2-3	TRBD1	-	TGTGCCATCAGTGAGTCAACAGGGGCAGATACGCAGTATTTT	CAISESTGADTQYF
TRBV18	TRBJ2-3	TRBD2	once	TGTGCCAGCTCACCAAGGGCGGGGGACACAGATACGCAGTATTTT	CASSPRAGDTDTQYF
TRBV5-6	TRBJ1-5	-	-	TGTGCCAGCAGCCCGGGGGGCCGTAGCAATCAGCCCCAGCATTTT	CASSPGGRSNQPQHF
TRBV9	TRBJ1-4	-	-	TGTGCCAGCAGCGTAACTAATAATGAAAAACTGTTTTTT	CASSVTNNEKLFF
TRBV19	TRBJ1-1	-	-	TGTGCCAGTAGTATAATCCCCATTCCGGGAATGAACACTGAAGCTTTCTTT	CASSIIPIPGMNTEAFF
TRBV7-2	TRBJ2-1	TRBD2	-	TGTGCCAGCAGCTTACTAGCGGGGGGGGGTAAAAATGAGCAGTTCTTC	CASSLLAGGGKNEQFF
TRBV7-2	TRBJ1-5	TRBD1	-	TGTGCCAGCAGCCGGACAGGGGGCGGTCAGCCCCAGCATTTT	CASSRTGGGQPQHF
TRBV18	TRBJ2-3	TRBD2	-	TGTGCCAGCTCACCATCGGGAGCGGGGGGTAGCACAGATACGCAGTATTTT	CASSPSGAGGSTDTQYF
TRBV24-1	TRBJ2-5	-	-	TGTGCCACCAGTGATCAGCGAGGGGAGGTCGGGACCCAGTACTTC	CATSDQRGEVGTQYF
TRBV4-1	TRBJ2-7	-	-	TGCGCCAGCAGCCAAGATACAGACTACGAGCAGTACTTC	CASSQDTDYEQYF
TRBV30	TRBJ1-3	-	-	TGTGCCTGGAGTCCCCAATCTGGAAACACCATATATTTT	CAWSPQSGNTIYF
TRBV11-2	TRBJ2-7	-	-	TGTGCCAGCCACACGGTCGGGGGTACGAGCTCCTACGAGCAGTACTTC	CASHTVGGTSSYEQYF
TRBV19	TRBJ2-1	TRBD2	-	TGTGCCAGTACCCAAACACTCGGTGGGGGGGTCTCCTACAATGAGCAGTTCTTC	CASTQTLGGGVSYNEQFF
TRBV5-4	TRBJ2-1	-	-	TGTGCCAGCAGCTTGGCCAGTGACAATGAGCAGTTCTTC	CASSLASDNEQFF
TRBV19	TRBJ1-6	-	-	TGTGCCAGTAGTATAGGCCTGAGGCAGTCGCCCCTCCACTTT	CASSIGLRQSPLHF
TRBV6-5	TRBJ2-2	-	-	TGTGCCAGCAGTTACAAACTAGCAAGGGCCGGGGAGCTGTTTTTT	CASSYKLARAGELFF